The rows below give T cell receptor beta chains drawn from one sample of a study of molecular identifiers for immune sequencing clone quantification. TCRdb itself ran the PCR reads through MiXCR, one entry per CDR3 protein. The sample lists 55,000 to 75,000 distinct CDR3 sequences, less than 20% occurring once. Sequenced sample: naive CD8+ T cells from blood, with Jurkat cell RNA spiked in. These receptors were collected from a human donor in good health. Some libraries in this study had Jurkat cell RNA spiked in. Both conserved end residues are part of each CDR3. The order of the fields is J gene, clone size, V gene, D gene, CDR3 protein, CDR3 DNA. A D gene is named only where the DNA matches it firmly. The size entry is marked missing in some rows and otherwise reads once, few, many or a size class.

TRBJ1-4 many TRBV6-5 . CASKRGTTNEKLFF TGTGCCAGCAAACGAGGGACAACTAATGAAAAACTGTTTTTT
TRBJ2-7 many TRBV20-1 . CSASQTRETYSYEQYF TGCAGTGCTAGCCAGACTCGAGAGACATACTCCTACGAGCAGTACTTC
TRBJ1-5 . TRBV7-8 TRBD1 CASSPGGTGGQPQHF TGTGCCAGCAGCCCAGGCGGGACAGGGGGTCAGCCCCAGCATTTT
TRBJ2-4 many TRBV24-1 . CATSAGDGKENIQYF TGTGCCACCAGTGCGGGAGACGGGAAAGAAAACATTCAGTACTTC
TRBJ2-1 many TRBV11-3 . CASSFSKGTTYNEQFF TGTGCCAGCAGCTTTTCGAAGGGGACGACCTACAATGAGCAGTTCTTC
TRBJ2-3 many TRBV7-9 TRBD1 CASSPRTGTGVSTDTQYF TGTGCCAGCAGTCCCAGAACCGGGACAGGGGTTAGCACAGATACGCAGTATTTT
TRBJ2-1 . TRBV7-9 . CASSSIADNEQFF TGTGCCAGCAGCTCAATAGCGGACAATGAGCAGTTCTTC
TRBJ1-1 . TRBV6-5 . CASNPGDEDTEAFF TGTGCCAGCAATCCCGGGGATGAGGACACTGAAGCTTTCTTT
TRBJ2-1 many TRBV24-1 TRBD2 CATSDDKLPSGEQFF TGTGCCACCAGTGATGACAAACTGCCTAGCGGTGAGCAGTTCTTC
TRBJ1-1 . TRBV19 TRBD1 CASSPTTGGTEAFF TGTGCCAGTAGTCCAACCACAGGGGGCACTGAAGCTTTCTTT
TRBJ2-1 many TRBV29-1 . CSVRLATYNEQFF TGCAGCGTTCGTCTAGCTACGTACAATGAGCAGTTCTTC
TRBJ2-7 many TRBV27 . CASSLSGVGSYEQYF TGTGCCAGCAGTTTATCGGGAGTGGGCTCCTACGAGCAGTACTTC
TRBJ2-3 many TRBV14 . CASSLLGGRASTDTQYF TGTGCCAGCAGCCTGCTAGGTGGTCGAGCCAGCACAGATACGCAGTATTTT
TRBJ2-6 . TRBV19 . CASSLRASGANVLTF TGTGCCAGTAGCCTCAGAGCCTCTGGGGCCAACGTCCTGACTTTC
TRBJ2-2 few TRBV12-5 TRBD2 CASGLVPGGAGELFF TGTGCTAGTGGTTTGGTACCGGGAGGGGCCGGGGAGCTGTTTTTT
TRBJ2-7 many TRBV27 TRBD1 CASRVSGQGYEQYF TGTGCCAGCAGAGTATCGGGACAGGGTTACGAGCAGTACTTC
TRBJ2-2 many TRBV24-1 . CATSDFGGLEGSTGELFF TGTGCCACCAGTGATTTTGGGGGGCTAGAAGGGAGCACCGGGGAGCTGTTTTTT
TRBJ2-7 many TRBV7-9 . CASSMQSGSRSYEQYF TGTGCCAGCAGCATGCAGTCCGGGAGCAGATCCTACGAGCAGTACTTC
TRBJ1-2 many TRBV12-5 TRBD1 CASGYDRGYTYTF TGTGCTAGTGGTTACGACAGGGGATATACCTACACCTTC
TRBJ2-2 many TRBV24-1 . CATSDLYTSGAVAGELFF TGTGCCACCAGTGATCTCTATACCTCAGGGGCCGTGGCCGGGGAGCTGTTTTTT
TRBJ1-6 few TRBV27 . CASTRGAGSSPLHF TGTGCCAGCACCAGGGGAGCTGGTTCCTCACCCCTCCACTTT
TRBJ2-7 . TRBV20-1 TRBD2 CSAVASGAYEQYF TGCAGTGCTGTGGCTAGCGGAGCATACGAGCAGTACTTC
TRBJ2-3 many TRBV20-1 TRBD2 CSARELAGSTDTQYF TGCAGTGCTAGAGAACTAGCGGGAAGCACAGATACGCAGTATTTT
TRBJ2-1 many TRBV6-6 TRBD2 CASSYPSGRAEDNNEQFF TGTGCCAGCAGTTACCCGAGCGGGAGGGCCGAAGACAACAATGAGCAGTTCTTC
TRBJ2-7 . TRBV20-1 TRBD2 CSARDHLGLAGLYEQYF TGCAGTGCTAGAGATCACTTGGGTCTAGCGGGGTTATACGAGCAGTACTTC
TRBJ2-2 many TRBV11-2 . CASSFLEWNTGELFF TGTGCCAGCAGCTTCCTGGAATGGAACACCGGGGAGCTGTTTTTT
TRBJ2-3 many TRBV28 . CASSFSGGTDTQYF TGTGCCAGCAGTTTTAGCGGCGGCACAGATACGCAGTATTTT
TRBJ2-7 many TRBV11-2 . CASSLDLGAYEQYF TGTGCCAGCAGCCTAGACCTGGGGGCCTACGAGCAGTACTTC
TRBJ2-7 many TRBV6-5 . CASSYDGGAGSSEQYF TGTGCCAGCAGTTACGACGGTGGGGCAGGGTCGAGCGAGCAGTACTTC
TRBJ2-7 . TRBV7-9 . CASSRTQLSSYEQYF TGTGCCAGCTCTAGAACCCAGCTGAGCTCCTACGAGCAGTACTTC
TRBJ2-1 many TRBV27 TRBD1 CASSLSRTGGPNEQFF TGTGCCAGCAGTCTATCCAGGACAGGGGGCCCCAATGAGCAGTTCTTC
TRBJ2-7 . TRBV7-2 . CASSHGQPYELYF TGTGCCAGCAGCCACGGACAGCCATACGAGCTGTACTTC
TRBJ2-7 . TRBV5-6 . CASSHRDIPNEQYF TGTGCCAGCAGCCACCGGGACATTCCCAACGAGCAGTACTTC
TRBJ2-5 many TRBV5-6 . CASSLNGLRETQYF TGTGCCAGCAGCTTAAACGGGCTCCGGGAGACCCAGTACTTC
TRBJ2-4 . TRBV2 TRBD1 CASSDLDRGDIQYF TGTGCCAGCAGTGATCTAGACAGGGGGGACATTCAGTACTTC
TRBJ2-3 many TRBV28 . CASSFWAADTQYF TGTGCCAGCAGTTTCTGGGCGGCAGATACGCAGTATTTT
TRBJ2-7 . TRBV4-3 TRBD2 CASSQEYTGGSYEQYF TGCGCCAGCAGCCAAGAGTATACGGGAGGGTCCTACGAGCAGTACTTC
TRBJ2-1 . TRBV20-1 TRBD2 CSATETSGKLGSYSERFF TGCAGTGCTACGGAGACTAGCGGAAAACTGGGCTCCTACAGTGAGCGGTTCTTC
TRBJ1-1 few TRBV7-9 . CASSPEGHLGTEAFF TGTGCCAGCAGCCCCGAGGGACACCTGGGCACTGAAGCTTTCTTT
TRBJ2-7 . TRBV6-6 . CASSDVYEQYF TGTGCCAGCAGCGACGTGTACGAGCAGTACTTC
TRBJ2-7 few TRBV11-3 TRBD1 CASSLPGQGVYEQYF TGTGCCAGCAGCTTACCCGGACAGGGGGTATACGAGCAGTACTTC
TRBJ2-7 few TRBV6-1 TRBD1 CASSAYRGATYEQYF TGTGCCAGCAGTGCATACAGGGGGGCTACCTACGAGCAGTACTTC
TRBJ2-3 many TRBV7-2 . CASSPVWGYSTDTQYF TGTGCCAGCAGCCCCGTTTGGGGATATAGCACAGATACGCAGTATTTT
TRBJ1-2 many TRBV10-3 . CASKPRDTAVHGYTF TGTGCTTCCAAGCCCCGGGACACCGCCGTTCATGGCTACACCTTC
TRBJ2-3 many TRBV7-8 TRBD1 CASQTGQGSTDTQYF TGTGCCAGCCAAACCGGACAGGGAAGCACAGATACGCAGTATTTT
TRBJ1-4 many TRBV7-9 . CASSLVGGNEKLFF TGTGCCAGCAGCTTAGTAGGGGGGAATGAAAAACTGTTTTTT
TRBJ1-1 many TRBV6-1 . CASSGFGSYDVNTEAFF TGTGCCAGCAGTGGCTTTGGTTCATACGACGTGAACACTGAAGCTTTCTTT
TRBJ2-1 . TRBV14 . CASSPTRFPNEQFF TGTGCCAGCAGCCCCACCCGTTTCCCCAATGAGCAGTTCTTC
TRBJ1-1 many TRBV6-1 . CASSERGAGYTEAFF TGTGCCAGCAGTGAACGGGGGGCAGGGTACACTGAAGCTTTCTTT
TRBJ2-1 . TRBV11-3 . CASSLPGKSYEQFF TGTGCCAGCAGTTTACCGGGGAAATCCTACGAGCAGTTCTTC
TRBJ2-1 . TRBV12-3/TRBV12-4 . CASSLELQGASYNEQFF TGTGCCAGCAGCCTGGAGTTGCAGGGAGCGTCCTACAATGAGCAGTTCTTC
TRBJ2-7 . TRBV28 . CASSAHRPIEEQYF TGTGCCAGCAGTGCCCACCGTCCGATAGAAGAGCAGTACTTC